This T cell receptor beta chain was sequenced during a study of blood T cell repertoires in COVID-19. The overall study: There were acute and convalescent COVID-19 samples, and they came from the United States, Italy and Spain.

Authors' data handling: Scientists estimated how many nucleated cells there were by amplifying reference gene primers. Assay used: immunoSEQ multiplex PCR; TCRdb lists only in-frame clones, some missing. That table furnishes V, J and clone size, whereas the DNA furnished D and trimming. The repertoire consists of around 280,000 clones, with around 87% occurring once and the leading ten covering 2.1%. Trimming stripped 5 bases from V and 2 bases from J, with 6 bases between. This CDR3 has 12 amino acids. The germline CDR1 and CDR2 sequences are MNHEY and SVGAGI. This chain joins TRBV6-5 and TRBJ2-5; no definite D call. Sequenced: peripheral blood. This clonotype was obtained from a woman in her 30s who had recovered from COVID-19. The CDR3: CASSLLQETQYF. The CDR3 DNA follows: TGTGCCAGCAGTCTTTTACAAGAGACCCAGTACTTC.